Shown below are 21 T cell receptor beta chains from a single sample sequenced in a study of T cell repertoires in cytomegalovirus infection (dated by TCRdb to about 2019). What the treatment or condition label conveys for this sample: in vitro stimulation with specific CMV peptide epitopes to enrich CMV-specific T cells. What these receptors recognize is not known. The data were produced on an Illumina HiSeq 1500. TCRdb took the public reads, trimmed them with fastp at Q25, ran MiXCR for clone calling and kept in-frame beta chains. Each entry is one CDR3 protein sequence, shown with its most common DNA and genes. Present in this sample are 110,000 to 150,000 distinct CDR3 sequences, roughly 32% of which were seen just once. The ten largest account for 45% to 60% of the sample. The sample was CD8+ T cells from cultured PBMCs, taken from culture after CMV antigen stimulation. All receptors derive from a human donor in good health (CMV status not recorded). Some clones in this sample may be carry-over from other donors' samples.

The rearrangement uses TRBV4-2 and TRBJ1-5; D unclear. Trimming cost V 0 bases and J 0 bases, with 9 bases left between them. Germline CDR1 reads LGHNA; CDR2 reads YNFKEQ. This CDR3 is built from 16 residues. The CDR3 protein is CASSQDWEYSNQPQHF. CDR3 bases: TGTGCCAGCAGCCAAGATTGGGAATATAGCAATCAGCCCCAGCATTTT.

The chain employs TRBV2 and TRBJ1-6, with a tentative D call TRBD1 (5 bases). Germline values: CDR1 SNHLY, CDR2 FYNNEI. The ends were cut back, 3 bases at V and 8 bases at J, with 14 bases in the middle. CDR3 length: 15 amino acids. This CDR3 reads CASSESGGVDSPLHF. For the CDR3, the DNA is TGTGCCAGCAGTGAGTCCGGGGGGGTGGATTCACCCCTCCACTTT.

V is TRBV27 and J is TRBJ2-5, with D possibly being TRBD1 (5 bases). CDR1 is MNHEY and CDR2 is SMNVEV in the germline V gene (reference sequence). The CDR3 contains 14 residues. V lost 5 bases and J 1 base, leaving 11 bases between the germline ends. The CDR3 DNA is TGTGCCAGCAGTACGTACGACAGCCAAGAGACCCAGTACTTC. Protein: CASSTYDSQETQYF.

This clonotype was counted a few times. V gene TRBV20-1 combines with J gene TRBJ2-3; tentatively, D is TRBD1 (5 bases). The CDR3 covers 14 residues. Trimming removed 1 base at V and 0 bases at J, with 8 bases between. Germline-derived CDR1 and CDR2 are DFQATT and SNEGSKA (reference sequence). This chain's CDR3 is CSARGAGSTDTQYF. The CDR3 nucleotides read TGCAGTGCTAGAGGGGCAGGGAGCACAGATACGCAGTATTTT.

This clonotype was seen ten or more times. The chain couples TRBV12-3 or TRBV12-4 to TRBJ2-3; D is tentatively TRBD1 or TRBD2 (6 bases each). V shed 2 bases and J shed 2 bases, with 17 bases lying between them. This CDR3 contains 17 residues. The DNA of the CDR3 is TGTGCCAGCAGTTTAACCGGGGGCCCTACCGTCACAGATACGCAGTATTTT. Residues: CASSLTGGPTVTDTQYF.

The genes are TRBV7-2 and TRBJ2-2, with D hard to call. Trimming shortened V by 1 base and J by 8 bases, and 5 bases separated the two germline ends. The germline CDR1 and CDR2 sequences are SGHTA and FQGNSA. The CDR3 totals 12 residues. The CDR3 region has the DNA TGTGCCAGCAGCTTAGGCCAGGGGGAGCTGTTTTTT. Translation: CASSLGQGELFF.

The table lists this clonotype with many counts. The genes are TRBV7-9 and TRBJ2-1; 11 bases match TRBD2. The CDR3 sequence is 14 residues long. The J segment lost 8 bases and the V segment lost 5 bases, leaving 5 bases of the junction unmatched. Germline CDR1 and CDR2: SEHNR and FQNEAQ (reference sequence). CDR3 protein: CASSLIAGGYEQFF. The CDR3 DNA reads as TGTGCCAGCAGCCTTATAGCGGGGGGGTATGAGCAGTTCTTC.

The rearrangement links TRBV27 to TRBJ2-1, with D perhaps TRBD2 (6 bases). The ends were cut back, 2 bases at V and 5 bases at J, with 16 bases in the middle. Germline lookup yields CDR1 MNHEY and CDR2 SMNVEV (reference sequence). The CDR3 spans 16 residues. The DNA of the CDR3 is TGTGCCAGCAGTTTAATTACGGGGGAGCCGAACAATGAGCAGTTCTTC. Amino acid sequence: CASSLITGEPNNEQFF.

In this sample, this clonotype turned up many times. CDR3 protein: CASSLVVRGGPDTQYF. The CDR3 coding sequence is TGTGCCAGCAGCTTAGTAGTCAGGGGAGGGCCAGATACGCAGTATTTT. This rearrangement joins TRBV7-2 to TRBJ2-3; possibly TRBD2 for D (7 bases). V shed 1 base and J shed 4 bases, with 15 bases lying between them. The CDR3 has 16 residues. Germline CDR1 and CDR2: SGHTA and FQGNSA.

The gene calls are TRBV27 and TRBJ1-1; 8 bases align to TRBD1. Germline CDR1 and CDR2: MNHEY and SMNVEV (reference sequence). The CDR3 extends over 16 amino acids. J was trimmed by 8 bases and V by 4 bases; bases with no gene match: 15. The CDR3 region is CASSSSRWTGKTEAFF. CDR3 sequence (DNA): TGTGCCAGCAGTTCCTCACGATGGACAGGGAAGACCGAAGCTTTCTTT.

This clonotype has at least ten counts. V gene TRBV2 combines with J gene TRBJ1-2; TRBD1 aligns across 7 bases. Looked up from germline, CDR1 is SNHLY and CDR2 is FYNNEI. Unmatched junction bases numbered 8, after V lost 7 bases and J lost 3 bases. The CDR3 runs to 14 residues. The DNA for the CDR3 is TGTGCCAGCACCGTGGGAGGGGGCTACTATGGCTACACCTTC. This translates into CASTVGGGYYGYTF. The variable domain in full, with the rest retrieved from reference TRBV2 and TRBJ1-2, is EPEVTQTPSHQVTQMGQEVILRCVPISNHLYFYWYRQILGQKVEFLVSFYNNEISEKSEIFDDQFSVERPDGSNFTLKIRSTKLEDSAMYFCASTVGGGYYGYTFGSGTRLTVV.

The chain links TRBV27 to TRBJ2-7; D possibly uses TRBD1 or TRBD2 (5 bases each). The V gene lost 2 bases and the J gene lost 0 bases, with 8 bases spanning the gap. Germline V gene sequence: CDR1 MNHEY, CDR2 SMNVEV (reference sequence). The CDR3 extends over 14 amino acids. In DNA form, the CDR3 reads TGTGCCAGCAGTTTACGTGGGGGCTCCTACGAGCAGTACTTC. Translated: CASSLRGGSYEQYF.

The CDR3 DNA sequence: TGTGCCAGCTCCGAGGACAGCTCCTACGAGCAGTACTTC. Its translation is CASSEDSSYEQYF. The chain has TRBV18 and TRBJ2-7; possible D gene TRBD1, 6 bases. The CDR3 totals 13 residues. In germline, CDR1 is KGHSH, CDR2 LQKENI. Trimming took off 6 bases at V and 0 bases at J, with 9 bases between the two ends.

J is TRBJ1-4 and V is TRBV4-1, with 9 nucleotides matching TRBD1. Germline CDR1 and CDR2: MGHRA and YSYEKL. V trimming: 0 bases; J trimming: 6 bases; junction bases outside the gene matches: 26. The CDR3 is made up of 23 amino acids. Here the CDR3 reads CASSQDIRAGWTGDPQPYEKLFF. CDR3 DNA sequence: TGCGCCAGCAGCCAAGATATCCGGGCGGGATGGACAGGGGATCCTCAACCGTATGAAAAACTGTTTTTT.

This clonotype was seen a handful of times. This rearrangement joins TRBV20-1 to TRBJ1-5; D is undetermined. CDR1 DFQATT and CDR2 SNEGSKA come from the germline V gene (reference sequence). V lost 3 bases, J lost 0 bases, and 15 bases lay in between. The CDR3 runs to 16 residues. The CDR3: CSARPGPLYSNQPQHF. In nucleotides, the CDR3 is TGCAGTGCTAGGCCGGGTCCCCTATATAGCAATCAGCCCCAGCATTTT.

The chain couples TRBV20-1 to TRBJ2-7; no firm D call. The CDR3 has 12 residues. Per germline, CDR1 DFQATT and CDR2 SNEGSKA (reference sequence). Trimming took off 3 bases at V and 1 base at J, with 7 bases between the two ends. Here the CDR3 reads CSASWQSYEQYF. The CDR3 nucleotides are TGCAGTGCTAGTTGGCAGTCCTACGAGCAGTACTTC.

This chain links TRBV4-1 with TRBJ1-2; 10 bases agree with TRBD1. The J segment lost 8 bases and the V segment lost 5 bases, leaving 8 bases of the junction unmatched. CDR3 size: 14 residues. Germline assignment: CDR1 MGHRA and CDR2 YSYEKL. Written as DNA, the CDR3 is TGCGCCAGCAGCTATACCGGGACAGGGGTCGGCTACACCTTC. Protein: CASSYTGTGVGYTF.

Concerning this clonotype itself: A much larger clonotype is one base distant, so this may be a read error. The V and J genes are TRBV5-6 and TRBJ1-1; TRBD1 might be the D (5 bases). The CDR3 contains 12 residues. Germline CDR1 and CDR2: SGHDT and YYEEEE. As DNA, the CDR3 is TGTGCCAGCAGCTGGGGACGGCAGGAAGCTCTCTTT. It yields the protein CASSWGRQEALF.

CDR3 nucleotides: TGTGCCAGCAGCCTGGGGACAGGGACTGAGCAGTTCTTC. It encodes CASSLGTGTEQFF. This chain joins TRBV7-6 and TRBJ2-1; 9 nucleotides line up with TRBD1. Germline V gene data show CDR1 as SGHVS and CDR2 as FNYEAQ. The CDR3 has 13 residues. V dropped 5 bases and J dropped 9; count of bases not matched to a gene: 5.

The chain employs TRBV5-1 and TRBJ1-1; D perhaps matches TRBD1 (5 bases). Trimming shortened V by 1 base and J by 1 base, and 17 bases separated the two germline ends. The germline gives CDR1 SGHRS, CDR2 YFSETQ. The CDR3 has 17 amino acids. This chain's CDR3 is CASSLSPRGGTNTEAFF. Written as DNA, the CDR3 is TGCGCCAGCAGCTTGTCTCCTCGGGGTGGGACGAACACTGAAGCTTTCTTT.

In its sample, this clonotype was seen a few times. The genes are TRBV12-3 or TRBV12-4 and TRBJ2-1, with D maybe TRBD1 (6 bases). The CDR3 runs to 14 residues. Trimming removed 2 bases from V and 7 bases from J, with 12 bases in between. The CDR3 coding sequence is TGTGCCAGCAGTTTAAATTTTCAGGGGAATGAGCAGTTCTTC. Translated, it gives CASSLNFQGNEQFF.